This entry describes one T cell receptor (beta chain). The antigen it recognizes is unknown. No quality values exist for individual bases; no much larger clone is one base distant. This specimen belongs to a study of vaccination effects on CD4 cells after COVID-19 (dated by TCRdb to between 2021 and 2022). With respect to the entire study: In the ViraFEST assay, PBMC were stimulated with viral peptide pools, and antigen-specific CD4+ T cell clonotypes were then identified by expansion using TCR sequencing. Altogether, around eleven COVID-19 convalescent patients and several SARS-CoV-2-naive healthy vaccine recipients made up the full study. Post-vaccine samples across the study were collected a median of 72 days after the second dose, with a range of 14 to 241. A few million PBMC per well were cultured with roughly 10 ug/ml peptides in IMDM containing 5% human AB serum, about 10 IU/ml IL-2 and gentamicin. Cultures from other donors in the study were sequenced using the Oncomine TCR Beta short-read assay on an Illumina iSeq 100. SARS-CoV-2 spike-specific CD4+ TCR repertoires were compared before and after mRNA vaccination in COVID-19 convalescent patients and in infection-naive vaccine recipients. The paper's findings and limits, for the study overall: At late post-vaccination timepoints, both infection-induced and vaccine-induced clones showed marked clonal contraction, consistent with waning T cell responses. Among healthy vaccine recipients, nearly all vaccine-induced clones were SARS-CoV-2 mono-reactive, and just 1 of 255 was cross-reactive with common cold coronaviruses. Only a small number of convalescent patients were included, and no early post-infection timepoints were available, which limited the study.

After approximately 11 days of culture, CD4+ T cells were isolated with the EasySep CD4+ T cell isolation kit. Participants received two doses of either the BNT162b2 or the mRNA-1273 mRNA SARS-CoV-2 vaccine. The absence of prior SARS-CoV-2 infection in healthy vaccine recipients was confirmed by negative nucleocapsid antibodies before and after vaccination. On days 3 and 7, half of the culture medium was replaced with fresh IL-2-containing medium. Unless noted otherwise, every peptide stimulation condition was grown in triplicate wells. Using Ficoll-Paque Plus gradient centrifugation, PBMC were separated from whole blood and then either used fresh or cryopreserved at -140C. Genomic DNA was extracted from cultured CD4+ T cells with the QIAamp micro DNA kit. The library was made by the immunoSEQ multiplex PCR assay. DNA from the CD4+ T cells that had been cultured and isolated underwent TCR beta CDR3 sequencing. On the authors' methods: Non-productive TCR sequences were discarded, and reads were trimmed to the CDR3 region, with only CDR3s of 7 or more amino acids retained. The MANAFEST web app was used to pick out antigen-specific clonotypes by comparing their expansion in peptide wells with that in reference cultures. Positive clones required FDR<0.05 expansion versus reference and all other wells, odds ratio above 5, and frequency above 0.1% in two replicate wells. A clonotype was defined as cross-reactive if the clonotype was significantly expanded both in SARS-CoV-2 spike wells and in at least one common cold coronavirus spike condition. CDR3 similarity was assessed by Levenshtein distance with the stringdist R package, and unrooted trees were built with ape in R 3.6.1. Here the immuneACCESS table is served through TCRdb, limited to in-frame sequences with V and J called. Missing clones are a known gap in these copies; in checked studies unresolved V genes cover under half, and the rest lacks a known reason. V and J calls plus clone size are reproduced from that table; the DNA served to infer D and trimming. This sample holds under 70,000 clones; around 70% were observed only once. The ten largest make up 2.2% of the sample.

Based on the germline V gene, the CDR1 and CDR2 sequences are SGDLS and YYNGEE. The CDR3 covers 14 residues, taking in both the cysteine and the phenylalanine. The CDR3 DNA has 42 bases and is translated from base 1. Trimmed from V: 4 bases; trimmed from J: 3 bases; junction bases lacking a gene match: 5. This material consisted of CD4+ T cells from PBMCs cultured without peptide, taken after COVID-19 vaccination. The rearranged segments are TRBV9 and TRBJ2-5; 8 bases in between match TRBD1. The TCR was taken from a human donor who received a COVID-19 vaccine. The CDR3 sequence is CASSPRQGKETQYF. The nucleotide sequence is TGTGCCAGCAGCCCCCGACAGGGGAAAGAGACCCAGTACTTC.